The entry below gives a single T cell receptor (beta chain) sequence along with its context. V lost 0 bases, J lost 5 bases, and 7 bases stayed unmatched. Per germline, CDR1 SGHDN and CDR2 FVKESK. The CDR3 has 15 amino acids. Sequencing was performed with immunoSEQ multiplex PCR; in TCRdb, only in-frame clones are kept and a portion is missing. The profile shows approximately 130,000 clones, roughly 97% of them singletons. This entry is derived from a study of T cell changes during pregnancy in multiple sclerosis. The rearrangement uses TRBV14 and TRBJ2-7, with 7 positions matching TRBD2. The source is a female donor with multiple sclerosis, enrolled in a pregnancy study. Sample: peripheral blood, taken after pregnancy. CDR3 sequence: CASSQDHGREHEQYF. CDR3 in DNA: TGTGCCAGCAGCCAAGATCATGGGCGGGAGCACGAGCAGTACTTC.